Sequencing of this T cell receptor (beta chain) was carried out in a study of blood T cell repertoires in COVID-19. Profiling relied on immunoSEQ multiplex PCR, and the TCRdb table lists in-frame clones only, not all of them. This sample has 200,000 to 300,000 clones; 88% occur once, and the top ten carry just under 0.8%. The germline gives CDR1 SGHAT, CDR2 FQNNGV. Trimming stripped 4 bases from V and 0 bases from J, with 10 bases between. The CDR3 contains 16 residues. The sequence was obtained from a woman aged 25 to 45 with acute or convalescent COVID-19. V gene TRBV11-2 combines with J gene TRBJ2-6, with TRBD2 as a possible D gene (5 bases). The sequencing sample was made of peripheral blood. The CDR3 DNA reads TGTGCCAGCAGCTCTGGGGAGTTCTCTGGGGCCAACGTCCTGACTTTC. Translated: CASSSGEFSGANVLTF.